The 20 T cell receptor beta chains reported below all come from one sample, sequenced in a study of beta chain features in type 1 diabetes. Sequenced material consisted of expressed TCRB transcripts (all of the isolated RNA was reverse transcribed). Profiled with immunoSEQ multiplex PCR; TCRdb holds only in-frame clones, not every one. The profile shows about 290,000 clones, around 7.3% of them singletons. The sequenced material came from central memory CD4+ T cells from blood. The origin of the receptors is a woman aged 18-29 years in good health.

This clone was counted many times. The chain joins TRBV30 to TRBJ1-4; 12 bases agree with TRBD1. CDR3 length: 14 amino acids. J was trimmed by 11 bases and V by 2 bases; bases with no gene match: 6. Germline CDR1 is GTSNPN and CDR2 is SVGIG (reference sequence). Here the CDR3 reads CAWSPGTGGAKLFF. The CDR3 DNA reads TGTGCCTGGAGTCCCGGGACAGGGGGCGCGAAACTGTTTTTT.

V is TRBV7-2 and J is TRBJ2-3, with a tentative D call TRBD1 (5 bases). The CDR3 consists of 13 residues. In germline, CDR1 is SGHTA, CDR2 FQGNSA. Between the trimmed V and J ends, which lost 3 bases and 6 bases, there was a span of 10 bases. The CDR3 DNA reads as TGTGCCAGCAGCTTGGTTCCAGGGGATACGCAGTATTTT. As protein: CASSLVPGDTQYF.

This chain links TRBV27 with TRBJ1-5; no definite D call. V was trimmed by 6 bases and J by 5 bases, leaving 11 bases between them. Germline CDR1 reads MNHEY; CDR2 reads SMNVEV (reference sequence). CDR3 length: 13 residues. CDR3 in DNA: TGTGCCAGCAGCGATTATCAGTATCAGCCCCAGCATTTT. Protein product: CASSDYQYQPQHF.

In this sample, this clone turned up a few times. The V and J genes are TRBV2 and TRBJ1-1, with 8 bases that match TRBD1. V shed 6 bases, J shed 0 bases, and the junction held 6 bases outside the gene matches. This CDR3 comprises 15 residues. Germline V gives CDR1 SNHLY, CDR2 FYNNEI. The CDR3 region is CASSLDRAMNTEAFF. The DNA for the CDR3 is TGTGCCAGCAGCCTGGACAGGGCCATGAACACTGAAGCTTTCTTT.

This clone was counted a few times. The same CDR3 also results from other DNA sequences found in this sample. In DNA, the CDR3 is TGTGCCAGCAGCCACCGGACAGGGAACACTGAAGCTTTCTTT. This codes for CASSHRTGNTEAFF. The chain uses TRBV14 and TRBJ1-1, with 7 positions matching TRBD1. V lost 3 bases, J lost 1 base, and 2 bases stayed unmatched. The CDR3 extends over 14 amino acids. The germline gives CDR1 SGHDN, CDR2 FVKESK.

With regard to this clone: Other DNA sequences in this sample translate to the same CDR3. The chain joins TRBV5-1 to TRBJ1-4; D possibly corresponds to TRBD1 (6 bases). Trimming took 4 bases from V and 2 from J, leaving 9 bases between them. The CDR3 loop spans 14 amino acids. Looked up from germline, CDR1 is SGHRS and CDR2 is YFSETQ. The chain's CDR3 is CASSLDSTNEKLFF. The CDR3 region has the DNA TGCGCCAGCAGCCTGGACAGTACTAATGAAAAACTGTTTTTT.

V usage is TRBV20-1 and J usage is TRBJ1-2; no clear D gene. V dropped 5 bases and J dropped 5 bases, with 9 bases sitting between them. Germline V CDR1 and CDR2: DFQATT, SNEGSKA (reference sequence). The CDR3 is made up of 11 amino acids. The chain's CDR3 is CSAQDRYGYTF. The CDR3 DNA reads TGCAGTGCTCAGGATAGGTATGGCTACACCTTC.

CDR3 nucleotides: TGCGCCAGTACACCGACAGGACAGAACTATGGCTACACCTTC. This encodes CASTPTGQNYGYTF. This chain connects TRBV5-1 to TRBJ1-2, with D possibly matching TRBD1 (6 bases). Trimming left V 8 bases short and J 2 bases short, with 16 bases between. CDR1 is SGHRS and CDR2 is YFSETQ in the germline V gene. CDR3 length: 14 residues.

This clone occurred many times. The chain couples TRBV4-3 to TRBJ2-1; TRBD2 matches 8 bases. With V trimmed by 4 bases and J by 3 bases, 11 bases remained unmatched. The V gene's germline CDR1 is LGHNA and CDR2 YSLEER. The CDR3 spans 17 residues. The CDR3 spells CASSPRWGGGNYNEQFF. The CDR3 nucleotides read TGCGCCAGCAGCCCGCGCTGGGGCGGGGGGAACTACAATGAGCAGTTCTTC.

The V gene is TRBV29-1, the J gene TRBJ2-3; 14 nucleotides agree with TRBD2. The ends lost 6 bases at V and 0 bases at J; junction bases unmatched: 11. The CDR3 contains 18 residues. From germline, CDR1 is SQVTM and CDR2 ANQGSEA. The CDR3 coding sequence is TGCAGCGTCTCCGGGACTAGCGGGAGAAAAAAAAGCACAGATACGCAGTATTTT. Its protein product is CSVSGTSGRKKSTDTQYF.

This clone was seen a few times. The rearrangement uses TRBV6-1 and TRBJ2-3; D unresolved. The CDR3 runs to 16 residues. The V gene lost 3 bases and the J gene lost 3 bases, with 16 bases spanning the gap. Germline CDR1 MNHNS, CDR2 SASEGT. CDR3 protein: CASSDGPKRPTDTQYF. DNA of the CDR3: TGTGCCAGCAGTGATGGGCCCAAACGGCCGACAGATACGCAGTATTTT.

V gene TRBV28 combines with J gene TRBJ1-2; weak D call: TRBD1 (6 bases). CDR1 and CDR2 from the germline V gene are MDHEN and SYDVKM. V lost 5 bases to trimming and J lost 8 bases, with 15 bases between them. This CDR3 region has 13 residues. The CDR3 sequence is CASSTTGFRGYTF. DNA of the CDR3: TGTGCCAGCAGTACAACAGGGTTTCGGGGCTACACCTTC.

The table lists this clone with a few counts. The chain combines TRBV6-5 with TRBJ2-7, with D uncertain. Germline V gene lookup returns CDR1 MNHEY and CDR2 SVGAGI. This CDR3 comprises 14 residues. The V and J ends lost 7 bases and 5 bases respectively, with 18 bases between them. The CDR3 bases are TGTGCCAGCACCCTAGGATCTGCCCGAAACGAGCAGTACTTC. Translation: CASTLGSARNEQYF.

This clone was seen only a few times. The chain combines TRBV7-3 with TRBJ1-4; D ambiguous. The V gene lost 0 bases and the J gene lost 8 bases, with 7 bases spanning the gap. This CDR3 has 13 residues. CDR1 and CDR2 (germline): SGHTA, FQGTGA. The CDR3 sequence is CASSLTPREKLFF. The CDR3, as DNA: TGTGCCAGCAGCTTAACCCCCAGGGAAAAACTGTTTTTT.

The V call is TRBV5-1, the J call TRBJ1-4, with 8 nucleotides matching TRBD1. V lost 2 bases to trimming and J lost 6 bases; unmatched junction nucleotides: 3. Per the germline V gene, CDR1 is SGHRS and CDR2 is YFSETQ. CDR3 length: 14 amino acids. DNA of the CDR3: TGCGCCAGCAGCTTAATGACAGGGGATGAAAAACTGTTTTTT. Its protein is CASSLMTGDEKLFF.

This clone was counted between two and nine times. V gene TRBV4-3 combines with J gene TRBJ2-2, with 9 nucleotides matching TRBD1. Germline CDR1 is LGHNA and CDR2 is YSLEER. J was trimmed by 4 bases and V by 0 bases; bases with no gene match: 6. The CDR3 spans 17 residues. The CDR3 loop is CASSQDTGGRTTGELFF. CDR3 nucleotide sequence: TGCGCCAGCAGCCAAGATACAGGGGGCCGGACCACCGGGGAGCTGTTTTTT.

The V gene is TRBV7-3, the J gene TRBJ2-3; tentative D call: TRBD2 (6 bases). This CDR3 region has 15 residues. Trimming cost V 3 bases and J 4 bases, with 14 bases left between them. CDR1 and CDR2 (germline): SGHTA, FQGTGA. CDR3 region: CASSLEGMGPDTQYF. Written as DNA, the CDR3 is TGTGCCAGCAGCTTGGAGGGGATGGGACCAGATACGCAGTATTTT.

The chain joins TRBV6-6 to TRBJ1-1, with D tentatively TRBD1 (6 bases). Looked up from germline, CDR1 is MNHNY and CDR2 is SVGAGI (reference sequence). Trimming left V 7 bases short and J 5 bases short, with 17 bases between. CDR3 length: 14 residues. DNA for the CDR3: TGTGCCAGCACGTACATCGGGGGGCAGACTGAAGCTTTCTTT. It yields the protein CASTYIGGQTEAFF.

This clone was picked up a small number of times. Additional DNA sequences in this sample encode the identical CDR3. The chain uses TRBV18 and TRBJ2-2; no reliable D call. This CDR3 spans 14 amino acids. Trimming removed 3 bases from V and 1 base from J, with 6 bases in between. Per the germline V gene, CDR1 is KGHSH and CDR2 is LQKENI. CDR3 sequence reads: CASSPRQNTGELFF. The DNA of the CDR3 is TGTGCCAGCTCACCCCGTCAGAACACCGGGGAGCTGTTTTTT.

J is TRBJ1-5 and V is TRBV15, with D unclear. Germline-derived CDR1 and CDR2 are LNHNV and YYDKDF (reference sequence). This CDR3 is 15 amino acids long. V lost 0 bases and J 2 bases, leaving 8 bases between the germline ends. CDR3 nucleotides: TGTGCCACCAGCAGAGATTCGGGCCGCAATCAGCCCCAGCATTTT. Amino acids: CATSRDSGRNQPQHF.